Listed here are 31 T cell receptor beta chains from one sample, sequenced in a study of blood T cell repertoires in COVID-19. Measured with immunoSEQ multiplex PCR; TCRdb has only the in-frame clones, and not every one. The sample has 250,000 to 400,000 clones, around 88% seen once. The sequenced sample was peripheral blood. Receptors originate from a woman in her twenties or thirties with COVID-19, enrolled during active disease.

This chain links TRBV7-9 with TRBJ1-2; D is possibly TRBD1 (6 bases). The ends were cut back, 1 base at V and 3 bases at J, with 9 bases in the middle. Looked up from germline, CDR1 is SEHNR and CDR2 is FQNEAQ (reference sequence). CDR3 length: 14 amino acids. CDR3 sequence (DNA): TGTGCCAGCAGCTTAGGGGACACCGACTATGGCTACACCTTC. This translates into CASSLGDTDYGYTF. Filled out from reference TRBV7-9 and TRBJ1-2, the complete variable domain reads DTGVSQNPRHKITKRGQNVTFRCDPISEHNRLYWYRQTLGQGPEFLTYFQNEAQLEKSRLLSDRFSAERPKGSFSTLEIQRTEQGDSAMYLCASSLGDTDYGYTFGSGTRLTVV.

J is TRBJ1-5 and V is TRBV18; maybe TRBD1 (5 bases). V lost 3 bases, J lost 5 bases, and 8 bases lay in between. There are 13 residues in the CDR3. Germline-derived CDR1 and CDR2 are KGHSH and LQKENI. The CDR3 nucleotides are TGTGCCAGCTCACCGGCGGGGGATCAGCCCCAGCATTTT. It translates to CASSPAGDQPQHF.

The chain combines TRBV20-1 with TRBJ1-2; D call uncertain. The CDR3 is 11 residues long. The V and J ends lost 8 bases and 2 bases respectively, with 9 bases between them. The germline V gene encodes CDR1 DFQATT and CDR2 SNEGSKA (reference sequence). The CDR3, as DNA: TGCAGTTGGCTTCACAACTATGGCTACACCTTC. It encodes CSWLHNYGYTF.

The chain recombines TRBV21-1 with TRBJ1-2; the D call of TRBD1 is as the table states it, not checked on the DNA. TRBV21-1 counts as a pseudogene. The CDR3 consists of 16 residues. CDR3 residues: CASSKDRGKGNYGYTF. CDR3 nucleotides: TGTGCCAGCAGCAAGGACAGGGGGAAGGGCAACTATGGCTACACCTTC.

This rearrangement joins TRBV6-5 to TRBJ1-1, with a weak D call TRBD1 (5 bases). CDR3 length: 13 residues. Per the germline V gene, CDR1 is MNHEY and CDR2 is SVGAGI. V lost 6 bases and J lost 5, with 13 bases in between. DNA for the CDR3: TGTGCCAGCAGGTTTGGGGCATGGACTGAAGCTTTCTTT. Translating gives CASRFGAWTEAFF.

The chain is built from TRBV2 and TRBJ1-3, with TRBD1 matching over 7 bases. Germline V gene sequence: CDR1 SNHLY, CDR2 FYNNEI. The CDR3 totals 16 residues. The ends lost 6 bases at V and 3 bases at J; junction bases unmatched: 11. CDR3 protein: CASSVRDSTYGNTIYF. The CDR3, as DNA: TGTGCCAGCAGCGTCCGGGACAGCACTTATGGAAACACCATATATTTT.

V is TRBV6-2 or TRBV6-3 and J is TRBJ1-5; no reliable D call. The length of the CDR3 is 15 residues. Trimming cost V 5 bases and J 0 bases, with 11 bases left between them. Germline CDR1 and CDR2: MNHEY and SVGEGT. This CDR3 is CASSPSWPSNQPQHF. The CDR3 DNA follows: TGTGCCAGCAGTCCATCGTGGCCTAGCAATCAGCCCCAGCATTTT.

This chain connects TRBV11-2 to TRBJ2-7, with 12 bases aligning to TRBD2. This CDR3 region has 16 residues. In germline, CDR1 is SGHAT, CDR2 FQNNGV. With V trimmed by 5 bases and J by 2 bases, 7 bases remained unmatched. In DNA form, the CDR3 reads TGTGCCAGCAGCCTACAGACTAGCGGGGGAACCTACGAGCAGTACGTC. Amino acids: CASSLQTSGGTYEQYV.

The chain joins TRBV30 to TRBJ1-1; 7 bases fit TRBD1. CDR1 and CDR2 from the germline V gene are GTSNPN and SVGIG (reference sequence). The length of the CDR3 is 14 residues. V lost 2 bases, J lost 1 base, and 4 bases stayed unmatched. The CDR3 DNA sequence: TGTGCCTGGAGTCCAGGGGGGACGAACACTGAAGCTTTCTTT. Amino acids: CAWSPGGTNTEAFF.

The chain employs TRBV19 and TRBJ1-2; 12 bases are shared with TRBD1. V was clipped by 7 bases and J by 7 bases; unmatched bases: 10. Germline-derived CDR1 and CDR2 are LNHDA and SQIVND (reference sequence). The CDR3 is made up of 15 amino acids. Here the CDR3 reads CASTPGGQGASGYTF. CDR3 DNA sequence: TGTGCCAGTACCCCGGGGGGACAGGGGGCTTCTGGCTACACCTTC. The whole variable domain, remainder taken from reference TRBV19 and TRBJ1-2, is DGGITQSPKYLFRKEGQNVTLSCEQNLNHDAMYWYRQDPGQGLRLIYYSQIVNDFQKGDIAEGYSVSREKKESFPLTVTSAQKNPTAFYLCASTPGGQGASGYTFGSGTRLTVV.

In this sample, this clone turned up once. This rearrangement joins TRBV30 to TRBJ1-1, with D uncertain. V gave up 3 bases and J gave up 1 base, with 6 bases separating them. CDR1 is GTSNPN and CDR2 is SVGIG in the germline V gene (reference sequence). This CDR3 is built from 12 residues. The DNA of the CDR3 is TGTGCCTGGAGGCGTGCGAACACTGAAGCTTTCTTT. Residues: CAWRRANTEAFF.

This chain links TRBV3-1 (or the pseudogene TRBV3-2) with TRBJ1-1; TRBD1 matches at 9 bases. This CDR3 region has 16 residues. With 3 bases clipped from V and 5 bases from J, the junction kept 10 bases outside the gene matches. CDR1 is LGHDT, CDR2 YNNKEL, per germline (reference sequence). CDR3 residues: CASSQPLDRGITEAFF. CDR3 nucleotides: TGTGCCAGCAGCCAGCCCCTTGACAGGGGGATAACTGAAGCTTTCTTT.

V gene TRBV21-1 combines with J gene TRBJ2-1; TRBD1 is taken as the D call from the table, unchecked against the DNA. TRBV21-1 corresponds to a pseudogene. This CDR3 contains 14 residues. The DNA of the CDR3 is TGTGCCAGCAGCAAAGGGGACAGCTACAATGAGCAGTTCTTC. Encoded protein: CASSKGDSYNEQFF.

The J gene is TRBJ2-3, the V gene TRBV7-2; D is uncertain. The CDR3 has 17 residues. CDR1 and CDR2 from the germline V gene are SGHTA and FQGNSA. V lost 4 bases and J 1 base, leaving 18 bases between the germline ends. The CDR3, as DNA: TGTGCCAGCAGCTCCCGTGTCCTACCCCTGCGCACAGATACGCAGTATTTT. This sequence encodes CASSSRVLPLRTDTQYF.

The rearrangement links TRBV20-1 to TRBJ1-3; D not resolved. V was clipped by 5 bases and J by 6 bases, with 8 bases between them. Germline V lookup: CDR1 DFQATT, CDR2 SNEGSKA (reference sequence). This CDR3 contains 11 residues. This CDR3 reads CSAAVVNTIYF. The CDR3 nucleotides read TGCAGTGCTGCGGTTGTAAACACCATATATTTT.

The rearrangement links TRBV7-9 to TRBJ1-6; 7 nucleotides match TRBD1. The length of the CDR3 is 14 residues. With 2 bases clipped from V and 7 bases from J, the junction kept 2 bases outside the gene matches. Germline V gives CDR1 SEHNR, CDR2 FQNEAQ (reference sequence). CDR3 nucleotides: TGTGCCAGCAGCTTAAGGGGGCTCAATTCACCCCTCCACTTT. Translating it yields CASSLRGLNSPLHF.

The chain uses TRBV2 and TRBJ1-4; D possibly corresponds to TRBD1 (5 bases). This CDR3 has 13 residues. Germline V gene sequence: CDR1 SNHLY, CDR2 FYNNEI. Trimming removed 8 bases at V and 4 bases at J, with 11 bases between. The CDR3 sequence is CASAGGVNEKLFF. The CDR3 DNA is TGTGCCAGCGCTGGAGGGGTTAATGAAAAACTGTTTTTT.

This clone was observed a few times. The CDR3 coding sequence is TGCGCCAGCAGTACAGGGGAGTTGGGGAACACTGAAGCTTTCTTT. This sequence encodes CASSTGELGNTEAFF. The J gene is TRBJ1-1, the V gene TRBV5-1; 7 nucleotides align to TRBD1. Unmatched junction bases numbered 8, after V lost 5 bases and J lost 1 base. This CDR3 region has 15 residues. CDR1 and CDR2 from the germline V gene are SGHRS and YFSETQ.

The genes are TRBV4-1 and TRBJ1-2, with D perhaps matching TRBD1 (5 bases). CDR3 length: 14 amino acids. The germline V gene has CDR1 MGHRA and CDR2 YSYEKL. Between the trimmed V and J ends, which lost 0 bases and 4 bases, there was a span of 9 bases. This chain's CDR3 is CASSQEGDSYGYTF. The CDR3, as DNA: TGCGCCAGCAGCCAAGAAGGAGACAGCTATGGCTACACCTTC.

This sequence joins TRBV11-2 and TRBJ1-4; D is possibly TRBD1 (6 bases). Germline V gives CDR1 SGHAT, CDR2 FQNNGV. The CDR3 sequence is 17 residues long. Trimming left V 2 bases short and J 7 bases short, with 20 bases between. The chain's CDR3 is CASSLKGFGTRAEKLFF. CDR3 in DNA: TGTGCCAGCAGCTTAAAGGGATTCGGGACAAGAGCTGAAAAACTGTTTTTT.

The chain combines TRBV19 with TRBJ1-3; D not certain. Germline CDR1 and CDR2: LNHDA and SQIVND (reference sequence). V was pared by 6 bases and J by 4 bases, with 19 bases between. The CDR3 covers 16 residues. For the CDR3, the DNA is TGTGCCAGTAGAACACCCCGGGGTAAAATCGGAAACACCATATATTTT. Residues: CASRTPRGKIGNTIYF. Full variable domain (rest looked up from reference TRBV19 and TRBJ1-3): DGGITQSPKYLFRKEGQNVTLSCEQNLNHDAMYWYRQDPGQGLRLIYYSQIVNDFQKGDIAEGYSVSREKKESFPLTVTSAQKNPTAFYLCASRTPRGKIGNTIYFGEGSWLTVV.

The rearrangement uses TRBV6-1 and TRBJ2-7, with D unclear. Trimming removed 1 base at V and 1 base at J, with 5 bases between. The CDR3 runs to 13 residues. CDR1 and CDR2 (germline): MNHNS, SASEGT. The CDR3 nucleotides are TGTGCCAGCAGTGAAGTACAGTCCTACGAGCAGTACGTC. Translation gives CASSEVQSYEQYV.

V gene TRBV3-1 (or the pseudogene TRBV3-2) combines with J gene TRBJ2-2, with D hard to call. Germline V gene sequence: CDR1 LGHDT, CDR2 YNNKEL (reference sequence). Trimming left V 0 bases short and J 6 bases short, with 5 bases between. This CDR3 is 13 amino acids long. The CDR3 loop reads CASSQERSGELFF. In nucleotides, the CDR3 is TGTGCCAGCAGCCAAGAGCGATCCGGGGAGCTGTTTTTT.

The chain combines TRBV6-1 with TRBJ1-1, with D possibly being TRBD1 (6 bases). The germline CDR1 and CDR2 sequences are MNHNS and SASEGT. CDR3 length: 16 residues. The ends were cut back, 2 bases at V and 2 bases at J, with 15 bases in the middle. CDR3 sequence: CASSERVTGPNTEAFF. The CDR3 region has the DNA TGTGCCAGCAGTGAAAGGGTGACAGGACCAAACACTGAAGCTTTCTTT.

The V and J genes are TRBV2 and TRBJ1-1, with TRBD1 matching over 7 bases. The V segment lost 7 bases and the J segment 10 bases; nucleotides outside the gene matches: 12. The CDR3 length is 13 residues. Germline CDR1 SNHLY, CDR2 FYNNEI. In DNA, the CDR3 is TGTGCCAGCACCCAAGAGGAGGGGGCAGGAGCTTTCTTT. Encoded protein: CASTQEEGAGAFF. The whole variable domain, remainder taken from reference TRBV2 and TRBJ1-1, is EPEVTQTPSHQVTQMGQEVILRCVPISNHLYFYWYRQILGQKVEFLVSFYNNEISEKSEIFDDQFSVERPDGSNFTLKIRSTKLEDSAMYFCASTQEEGAGAFFGQGTRLTVV.

This chain links TRBV5-1 with TRBJ2-5; 9 bases are a match to TRBD2. There are 16 residues in the CDR3. V dropped 4 bases and J dropped 4; count of bases not matched to a gene: 11. CDR1 and CDR2 from the germline V gene are SGHRS and YFSETQ. The CDR3 region has the DNA TGCGCCAGCAGCCCCCTGACTAGCGGTTCGGGAGAGACCCAGTACTTC. Amino acid sequence: CASSPLTSGSGETQYF. Drawing the rest from reference TRBV5-1 and TRBJ2-5, the complete variable domain is KAGVTQTPRYLIKTRGQQVTLSCSPISGHRSVSWYQQTPGQGLQFLFEYFSETQRNKGNFPGRFSGRQFSNSRSEMNVSTLELGDSALYLCASSPLTSGSGETQYFGPGTRLLVL.

The chain's CDR3 is CASSSWTSLENEQFF. For the CDR3, the DNA is TGTGCCAGCAGCAGCTGGACTAGCCTTGAGAATGAGCAGTTCTTC. The gene calls are TRBV9 and TRBJ2-1, with 8 bases that match TRBD2. The CDR3 totals 15 residues. Germline CDR1 reads SGDLS; CDR2 reads YYNGEE. The J segment lost 7 bases and the V segment lost 4 bases, leaving 10 bases of the junction unmatched.

Here the CDR3 DNA reads TGTGCCAGCCAAGTAAGGAGTACTTCACCCCTCCACTTT. Protein: CASQVRSTSPLHF. The chain employs TRBV7-5 and TRBJ1-6. TRBV7-5 is a pseudogene segment. This CDR3 region has 13 residues.

The chain joins TRBV19 to TRBJ1-2, with TRBD1 matching 7 bases. V gave up 5 bases and J gave up 8 bases; unmatched junction bases: 8. This CDR3 spans 13 amino acids. Germline CDR1 reads LNHDA; CDR2 reads SQIVND (reference sequence). Here the CDR3 reads CASSLGQEGGYTF. In DNA, the CDR3 is TGTGCCAGTAGTCTCGGACAGGAAGGGGGCTACACCTTC.

The chain links TRBV12-3 or TRBV12-4 to TRBJ1-2; TRBD1 aligns across 8 bases. The CDR3 consists of 12 residues. V lost 6 bases to trimming and J lost 6 bases; unmatched junction nucleotides: 3. The CDR3 nucleotides are TGTGCCAGCAGCCGGACAGGGAATGGCTACACCTTC. This encodes CASSRTGNGYTF.

Here the CDR3 reads CASSQTGGDYGYTF. The CDR3 DNA follows: TGTGCCAGCAGCCAAACAGGGGGGGACTATGGCTACACCTTC. V gene TRBV6-6 combines with J gene TRBJ1-2; 8 bases map to TRBD1. The CDR3 totals 14 residues. The ends lost 6 bases at V and 3 bases at J; junction bases unmatched: 6. Germline V CDR1 and CDR2: MNHNY, SVGAGI (reference sequence).